These 13 T cell receptor beta chains came from one sample sequenced in a study of regulatory T cells in long-lasting Graves disease. The time point here: newly diagnosed GD, antithyroid drugs for less than 3 months. Isolated PBMC RNA provided the starting material for the TCR library. Arm-PCR of CDR3 regions and iRepertoire HTBI primers were used to build TCR beta libraries. TCRdb fed the multiplex PCR reads into MiXCR, producing one record per CDR3 protein. In the table there are just over 600,000 distinct CDR3 sequences, around 17% of which are singletons. A further study also used this sample, focusing on T cells in Graves' hyperthyroidism and ophthalmopathy.

Sequenced material: peripheral blood mononuclear cells (PBMCs), taken at new diagnosis, from a patient treated with antithyroid drugs. The receptors stem from a woman aged 30 to 39 with Graves disease.

This clonotype has a count of ten or more. The DNA for the CDR3 is TGTGCCAGCAGCTTAGTTACGAAGTCACCCACAGATACGCAGTATTTT. It yields the protein CASSLVTKSPTDTQYF. The V call is TRBV7-2, the J call TRBJ2-3, with D hard to call. This CDR3 region has 16 residues. CDR1 and CDR2 from the germline V gene are SGHTA and FQGNSA. V lost 1 base and J lost 2, with 13 bases in between.

This clonotype appeared many times. This chain links TRBV13 with TRBJ1-1; D gene uncertain. CDR1 and CDR2 (germline): PRHDT, FYEKMQ (reference sequence). Trimming removed 7 bases from V and 4 bases from J, with 13 bases in between. This CDR3 spans 13 amino acids. CDR3 loop: CASTTGMSTEAFF. CDR3 DNA: TGTGCCAGCACCACCGGGATGAGCACTGAAGCTTTCTTT.

CDR3 nucleotides: TGTGCCAGCTCAACTACATGGGGGGAATCACCCCTCCACTTT. Translating gives CASSTTWGESPLHF. V gene TRBV18 combines with J gene TRBJ1-6, with a tentative D call TRBD1 (5 bases). This CDR3 comprises 14 residues. Germline loops: CDR1 KGHSH, CDR2 LQKENI. V dropped 5 bases and J dropped 10 bases, with 15 bases sitting between them.

The sample holds a few counts of this clonotype. V is TRBV28 and J is TRBJ2-7, with a tentative D call TRBD1 (6 bases). CDR3 length equals 15 residues. The germline V gene has CDR1 MDHEN and CDR2 SYDVKM. With 3 bases removed from V and 0 bases from J, the gap between germline ends came to 12 bases. The CDR3 here is CASSFGGPDSYEQYF. The CDR3 DNA sequence: TGTGCCAGCAGTTTTGGGGGCCCCGACTCCTACGAGCAGTACTTC. Filled out from reference TRBV28 and TRBJ2-7, the complete variable domain reads DVKVTQSSRYLVKRTGEKVFLECVQDMDHENMFWYRQDPGLGLRLIYFSYDVKMKEKGDIPEGYSVSREKKERFSLILESASTNQTSMYLCASSFGGPDSYEQYFGPGTRLTVT.

This clonotype was detected many times. The chain recombines TRBV18 with TRBJ2-5, with no clear D. The CDR3 is 12 residues long. CDR1 and CDR2 (germline): KGHSH, LQKENI. Trimming pared 2 bases from V and 5 bases from J, leaving 6 bases between. The CDR3 DNA is TGTGCCAGCTCACCAATGAGTGAGACCCAGTACTTC. This codes for CASSPMSETQYF.

There are a few counts of this clonotype. The gene calls are TRBV7-2 and TRBJ1-6, with 7 bases aligning to TRBD1. The CDR3 extends over 16 amino acids. Germline CDR1 is SGHTA and CDR2 is FQGNSA. V lost 1 base, J lost 10 bases, and 10 bases stayed unmatched. The DNA for the CDR3 is TGTGCCAGCAGCTTAGAGTCCAGGACAGGTGTCTCACCCCTCCACTTT. It is translated as CASSLESRTGVSPLHF.

This clonotype has a handful of counts. The chain employs TRBV9 and TRBJ2-1; no firm D call. There are 13 residues in the CDR3. CDR1 and CDR2 from the germline V gene are SGDLS and YYNGEE. V shed 0 bases and J shed 6 bases, with 7 bases lying between them. The CDR3 DNA sequence: TGTGCCAGCAGCGTAGCTCCCAGCAATGAGCAGTTCTTC. It translates to CASSVAPSNEQFF.

This clonotype was counted ten times or more. The chain recombines TRBV11-2 with TRBJ2-1; 15 bases are shared with TRBD2. V shed 5 bases and J 6 bases; nucleotides not matched to a gene: 14. The CDR3 has 19 amino acids. Germline V gene sequence: CDR1 SGHAT, CDR2 FQNNGV. The CDR3 coding sequence is TGTGCCAGCAGCCTATCTTGGGGGGGACTAGCGGGAGGTGTCAATGAGCAGTTCTTC. Protein product: CASSLSWGGLAGGVNEQFF. The variable domain in full, with the rest retrieved from reference TRBV11-2 and TRBJ2-1, is EAGVAQSPRYKIIEKRQSVAFWCNPISGHATLYWYQQILGQGPKLLIQFQNNGVVDDSQLPKDRFSAERLKGVDSTLKIQPAKLEDSAVYLCASSLSWGGLAGGVNEQFFGPGTRLTVL.

This clonotype was detected only a few times. The chain has TRBV5-1 and TRBJ2-5; the match to TRBD2 covers 7 bases. V lost 4 bases and J lost 3; bases outside the gene matches: 9. The CDR3 covers 15 residues. CDR1 SGHRS and CDR2 YFSETQ come from the germline V gene. CDR3 sequence reads: CASSALPSGEETQYF. In DNA, the CDR3 is TGCGCCAGCAGCGCCCTCCCTAGCGGCGAAGAGACCCAGTACTTC.

Here the CDR3 DNA reads TGTGCCAGCTCACCACTACAGGGGGCCCCTCCGCAAGAGACCCAGTACTTC. Amino acids: CASSPLQGAPPQETQYF. The chain is built from TRBV18 and TRBJ2-5; 9 bases agree with TRBD1. Germline CDR1 is KGHSH and CDR2 is LQKENI. Trimming removed 1 base from V and 2 bases from J; junction bases left unmatched: 8. The CDR3 totals 17 residues.

This clonotype came up many times. V gene TRBV27 combines with J gene TRBJ1-5, with D uncertain. Deletions cut 2 bases from V and 1 base from J, with 12 bases between. Germline V gives CDR1 MNHEY, CDR2 SMNVEV (reference sequence). The CDR3 totals 16 residues. CDR3 protein: CASSLKPHDSNQPQHF. As DNA, the CDR3 is TGTGCCAGCAGTTTAAAGCCACACGACAGCAATCAGCCCCAGCATTTT.

Many counts were recorded for this clonotype. The chain combines TRBV2 with TRBJ1-6; D might be TRBD1 (6 bases). The CDR3 consists of 14 residues. Trimming took 6 bases from V and 7 from J, leaving 13 bases between them. The V gene's germline CDR1 is SNHLY and CDR2 FYNNEI. CDR3 nucleotide sequence: TGTGCCAGCAGGGAACAGGGTGTGAATTCACCCCTCCACTTT. Translation gives CASREQGVNSPLHF. Full variable domain (missing parts from reference TRBV2 and TRBJ1-6): EPEVTQTPSHQVTQMGQEVILRCVPISNHLYFYWYRQILGQKVEFLVSFYNNEISEKSEIFDDQFSVERPDGSNFTLKIRSTKLEDSAMYFCASREQGVNSPLHFGNGTRLTVT.

This clonotype was seen at least ten times. The V and J genes are TRBV7-3 and TRBJ2-2; 7 positions match TRBD1. Unmatched junction bases numbered 4, after V lost 1 base and J lost 5 bases. Germline V lookup: CDR1 SGHTA, CDR2 FQGTGA. This CDR3 contains 15 residues. The CDR3 protein is CASSLKGAPTGELFF. CDR3 bases: TGTGCCAGCAGCTTAAAGGGGGCACCGACCGGGGAGCTGTTTTTT.